These T cell receptor beta chains were read from a single sample in a study of blood T cell repertoires in COVID-19. Assay: immunoSEQ multiplex PCR; the TCRdb copy retains only in-frame clones and omits some. The sample includes approximately 150,000 clones, 85% of them seen just once. The sequenced sample was PBMCs or T cells enriched from blood (not recorded which). These receptor sequences come from a woman aged 40 to 50 who had recovered from COVID-19. Each CDR3 is given without its conserved first and last residue.

v_gene	j_gene	len	CDR3aa
TRBV4-1	TRBJ1-2	10	ASSQGTGGYT
TRBV2	TRBJ1-2	9	ASGQHYGYT
TRBV10-3	TRBJ2-7	12	AISEWRGQGEQY
TRBV4-1	TRBJ2-7	15	ASSQDWNRLQRYEQY
TRBV3-1/TRBV3-2	TRBJ2-1	11	ASSQEMGGGQF
TRBV3-1/TRBV3-2	TRBJ2-1	15	ASSQSSGRELYNEQF
TRBV5-1	TRBJ2-1	11	ASSLSSYNEQF
TRBV5-1	TRBJ2-3	14	ASSLGTSGGGDTQY
TRBV15	TRBJ1-3	15	ATSRAWDRGTGNTIY
TRBV5-1	TRBJ2-1	12	ASSAERERDEQF
TRBV10-3	TRBJ1-3	11	AISLGPGNTIY
TRBV5-4	TRBJ2-1	16	ASSQLQAGQGSYNEQF
TRBV9	TRBJ2-1	14	ASSVAGESSYNEQF
TRBV3-1/TRBV3-2	TRBJ1-1	11	ASSVAPRAEAF